This entry lists 23 T cell receptor beta chains sequenced from one sample in a study of blood T cell repertoires in COVID-19 (dated by TCRdb to 2019 to 2021). The library was made by the immunoSEQ multiplex PCR assay. The table was pulled from immuneACCESS by TCRdb, which kept in-frame rearrangements only. Such tables lose some clones; where checked, under half of the loss comes from unresolved V genes, and the rest has no known cause. Present in this sample are hundreds of thousands of clones, 80% to 90% of which were seen just once. More than 0.95% of the sample is taken by the ten largest. Sequenced input: PBMCs or T cells enriched from blood (not recorded which). The receptors stem from a man aged 25-40 years who had recovered from COVID-19.

The rearrangement links TRBV28 to TRBJ1-1, with 10 nucleotides matching TRBD1. Looked up from germline, CDR1 is MDHEN and CDR2 is SYDVKM. J was trimmed by 5 bases and V by 5 bases; bases with no gene match: 8. The CDR3 runs 15 residues. The CDR3 nucleotides read TGTGCCAGCAGTCCGAGGACAGGGGGATATACTGAAGCTTTCTTT. Its protein product is CASSPRTGGYTEAFF.

J is TRBJ1-2 and V is TRBV19; D perhaps matches TRBD1 (5 bases). Trimming left V 1 base short and J 8 bases short, with 11 bases between. CDR1 and CDR2 from the germline V gene are LNHDA and SQIVND (reference sequence). The CDR3 extends over 13 amino acids. CDR3 residues: CASSIGQGRGYTF. The CDR3 bases are TGTGCCAGTAGTATAGGGCAGGGTCGCGGCTACACCTTC.

V gene TRBV28 combines with J gene TRBJ2-2, with D perhaps TRBD1 (5 bases). Between the trimmed V and J ends, which lost 5 bases and 2 bases, there was a span of 15 bases. Germline loops: CDR1 MDHEN, CDR2 SYDVKM. CDR3 length equals 16 residues. The CDR3 bases are TGTGCCAGCAGTCCTAGGGGATACAGCAACACCGGGGAGCTGTTTTTT. Its translation: CASSPRGYSNTGELFF. The complete variable domain, with remaining parts taken from reference TRBV28 and TRBJ2-2, reads DVKVTQSSRYLVKRTGEKVFLECVQDMDHENMFWYRQDPGLGLRLIYFSYDVKMKEKGDIPEGYSVSREKKERFSLILESASTNQTSMYLCASSPRGYSNTGELFFGEGSRLTVL.

The V gene is TRBV7-2, the J gene TRBJ2-1; 7 bases are shared with TRBD1. V gave up 7 bases and J gave up 4 bases; unmatched junction bases: 10. Per germline, CDR1 SGHTA and CDR2 FQGNSA. This CDR3 region has 15 residues. In DNA, the CDR3 is TGTGCCAGCATTCACCCCCGGGACAGTTACAATGAGCAGTTCTTC. This encodes CASIHPRDSYNEQFF.

CDR3 sequence: CASSPLQGAVDYGYTF. The CDR3 nucleotides read TGCGCCAGCAGCCCTCTTCAGGGGGCGGTCGACTATGGCTACACCTTC. V and J are TRBV4-1 and TRBJ1-2; 8 nucleotides match TRBD1. The CDR3 consists of 16 residues. CDR1 and CDR2 from the germline V gene are MGHRA and YSYEKL. Trimming at V came to 4 bases and at J to 3 bases, leaving 10 bases not matched to a gene.

Concerning this clone: This CDR3 is also generated by other DNA sequences in the sample. V gene TRBV6-5 combines with J gene TRBJ2-3; no clear D. The CDR3 totals 14 residues. Germline CDR1 is MNHEY and CDR2 is SVGAGI. Trimming cost V 0 bases and J 4 bases, with 8 bases left between them. CDR3 in DNA: TGTGCCAGCAGTTACTCGAGAAGCCCAGATACGCAGTATTTT. Encoded protein: CASSYSRSPDTQYF.

The chain uses TRBV7-2 and TRBJ2-5; 10 bases align to TRBD1. Germline V lookup: CDR1 SGHTA, CDR2 FQGNSA. The trim removed 1 base at V and 5 bases at J, leaving 7 bases unmatched. This CDR3 contains 16 residues. In DNA, the CDR3 is TGTGCCAGCAGCTTAGAAAGACAGGGGGCAGGGGAGACCCAGTACTTC. This codes for CASSLERQGAGETQYF.

The chain uses TRBV19 and TRBJ2-5; 9 nucleotides align to TRBD1. The trim removed 10 bases at V and 5 bases at J, leaving 14 bases unmatched. The CDR3 is 15 residues long. Germline CDR1 and CDR2: LNHDA and SQIVND (reference sequence). For the CDR3, the DNA is TGTGCCACATTAGACAGGGGGACTTCCGGGGAGACCCAGTACTTC. Its protein product is CATLDRGTSGETQYF.

The chain is built from TRBV5-6 and TRBJ2-1, with 8 bases aligning to TRBD2. The length of the CDR3 is 16 residues. The V segment lost 0 bases and the J segment 4 bases; nucleotides outside the gene matches: 6. Looked up from germline, CDR1 is SGHDT and CDR2 is YYEEEE. The CDR3 coding sequence is TGTGCCAGCAGCTTGGTTATAGCGGGAAAGTACAATGAGCAGTTCTTC. It translates to CASSLVIAGKYNEQFF.

Notes on this clone: The sample has other DNA sequences that encode this CDR3 too. V usage is TRBV5-1 and J usage is TRBJ1-4; TRBD1 is a possible D gene (5 bases). V was trimmed by 0 bases and J by 8 bases, leaving 11 bases between them. This CDR3 has 14 residues. The germline gives CDR1 SGHRS, CDR2 YFSETQ. CDR3 nucleotide sequence: TGCGCCAGCAGCTTGGGGCAGGGTGGCGAAAAACTGTTTTTT. Its translation: CASSLGQGGEKLFF.

CDR3 coding DNA: TGTGCCAGCAGAGCCGGGACTTTAGAGACCCAGTACTTC. It codes for CASRAGTLETQYF. The chain is built from TRBV2 and TRBJ2-5, with D possibly matching TRBD2 (6 bases). The germline V and J ends were trimmed by 6 bases and 4 bases, with 12 bases remaining between them. The length of the CDR3 is 13 residues. Germline CDR1 SNHLY, CDR2 FYNNEI.

The chain employs TRBV27 and TRBJ2-1; tentatively, D is TRBD1 (6 bases). Trimming stripped 5 bases from V and 4 bases from J, with 9 bases between. This CDR3 has 13 amino acids. Germline CDR1 reads MNHEY; CDR2 reads SMNVEV (reference sequence). CDR3 nucleotides: TGTGCCAGCAGTCCGGGACAATACAATGAGCAGTTCTTC. Protein sequence: CASSPGQYNEQFF.

To note about this clone: Other DNA sequences within the sample encode an identical CDR3. The chain recombines TRBV5-1 with TRBJ2-2, with D perhaps matching TRBD2 (6 bases). V lost 3 bases to trimming and J lost 0 bases, with 9 bases between them. Germline assignment: CDR1 SGHRS and CDR2 YFSETQ. This CDR3 has 15 residues. The CDR3 DNA is TGCGCCAGCAGCTCGGGACTTGCGAACACCGGGGAGCTGTTTTTT. This codes for CASSSGLANTGELFF.

This chain links TRBV3-1 (or the pseudogene TRBV3-2) with TRBJ1-2; no clear D. V lost 0 bases, J lost 8 bases, and 4 bases lay in between. The CDR3 is 11 amino acids. Per germline, CDR1 LGHDT and CDR2 YNNKEL (reference sequence). The chain's CDR3 is CASSQEQGYTF. In DNA, the CDR3 is TGTGCCAGCAGCCAAGAGCAGGGCTACACCTTC.

V is TRBV30 and J is TRBJ1-3, with D possibly matching TRBD1 (6 bases). V lost 2 bases, J lost 1 base, and 15 bases lay in between. The length of the CDR3 is 16 residues. Per germline, CDR1 GTSNPN and CDR2 SVGIG (reference sequence). The CDR3 here is CAWSPRTVTSGNTIYF. CDR3 in DNA: TGTGCCTGGAGTCCCCGGACAGTTACGTCTGGAAACACCATATATTTT.

CDR3 in amino acids: CASSENGLAGSYEQYF. The DNA for the CDR3 is TGTGCCAGCAGTGAAAATGGACTAGCGGGATCCTACGAGCAGTACTTC. This chain links TRBV6-1 with TRBJ2-7, with TRBD2 matching over 12 bases. The CDR3 totals 16 residues. The germline gives CDR1 MNHNS, CDR2 SASEGT. With V trimmed by 2 bases and J by 1 base, 3 bases remained unmatched.

This sequence joins TRBV5-1 and TRBJ1-2; D is uncertain. The germline gives CDR1 SGHRS, CDR2 YFSETQ. The CDR3 loop spans 13 amino acids. V was cut by 4 bases and J by 4 bases, with 11 bases left in between. The CDR3 is CASSATGVYGYTF. CDR3 sequence (DNA): TGCGCCAGCAGCGCCACCGGTGTCTATGGCTACACCTTC.

This clone was counted once. This chain uses TRBV11-2 with TRBJ1-1, with D uncertain. V lost 0 bases, J lost 8 bases, and 10 bases lay in between. CDR1 and CDR2 (germline): SGHAT, FQNNGV. The CDR3 runs 13 residues. CDR3 bases: TGTGCCAGCAGCTTAGATCGAGGGCAGGAAGCTTTCTTT. Its protein product is CASSLDRGQEAFF.

The chain joins TRBV5-1 to TRBJ1-2; no firm D call. Germline CDR1 and CDR2: SGHRS and YFSETQ. CDR3 length: 15 amino acids. V lost 6 bases to trimming and J lost 3 bases, with 18 bases between them. As DNA, the CDR3 is TGCGCCAGCACATCCATGGAGGGTGCTTACTATGGCTACACCTTC. Its protein is CASTSMEGAYYGYTF.

The chain carries TRBV5-8 and TRBJ1-1; no definite D call. Germline lookup yields CDR1 SGHTS and CDR2 YDEGEE. Trimming cost V 5 bases and J 0 bases, with 8 bases left between them. This CDR3 contains 13 residues. The CDR3 DNA follows: TGTGCCAGCAGATCCCAAATGAACACTGAAGCTTTCTTT. As protein: CASRSQMNTEAFF. Using reference TRBV5-8 and TRBJ1-1 for the parts outside the CDR3, the full variable domain is EAGVTQSPTHLIKTRGQQATLRCSPISGHTSVYWYQQALGLGLQFLLWYDEGEERNRGNFPPRFSGRQFPNYSSELNVNALELEDSALYLCASRSQMNTEAFFGQGTRLTVV.

The CDR3 sequence is CASSYGTENEKLFF. The DNA for the CDR3 is TGTGCCAGCAGTTACGGGACAGAAAATGAAAAACTGTTTTTT. The chain carries TRBV6-2 or TRBV6-3 and TRBJ1-4; 7 bases map to TRBD1. V shed 2 bases and J 5 bases; nucleotides not matched to a gene: 2. The CDR3 runs 14 residues. Looked up from germline, CDR1 is MNHEY and CDR2 is SVGEGT.

The genes are TRBV19 and TRBJ1-1; 8 bases map to TRBD1. With V trimmed by 6 bases and J by 0 bases, 6 bases remained unmatched. Germline V gene sequence: CDR1 LNHDA, CDR2 SQIVND (reference sequence). This CDR3 is 15 amino acids long. As DNA, the CDR3 is TGTGCCAGTAGCCCGACAGGGGTGATGAACACTGAAGCTTTCTTT. As protein: CASSPTGVMNTEAFF.

J is TRBJ1-1 and V is TRBV6-5; 9 nucleotides agree with TRBD1. Germline loops: CDR1 MNHEY, CDR2 SVGAGI. This CDR3 is built from 13 residues. Trimming cost V 7 bases and J 2 bases; bases outside gene matches: 2. CDR3 sequence reads: CASMTGGNTEAFF. The DNA of the CDR3 is TGTGCCAGCATGACAGGGGGTAACACTGAAGCTTTCTTT.